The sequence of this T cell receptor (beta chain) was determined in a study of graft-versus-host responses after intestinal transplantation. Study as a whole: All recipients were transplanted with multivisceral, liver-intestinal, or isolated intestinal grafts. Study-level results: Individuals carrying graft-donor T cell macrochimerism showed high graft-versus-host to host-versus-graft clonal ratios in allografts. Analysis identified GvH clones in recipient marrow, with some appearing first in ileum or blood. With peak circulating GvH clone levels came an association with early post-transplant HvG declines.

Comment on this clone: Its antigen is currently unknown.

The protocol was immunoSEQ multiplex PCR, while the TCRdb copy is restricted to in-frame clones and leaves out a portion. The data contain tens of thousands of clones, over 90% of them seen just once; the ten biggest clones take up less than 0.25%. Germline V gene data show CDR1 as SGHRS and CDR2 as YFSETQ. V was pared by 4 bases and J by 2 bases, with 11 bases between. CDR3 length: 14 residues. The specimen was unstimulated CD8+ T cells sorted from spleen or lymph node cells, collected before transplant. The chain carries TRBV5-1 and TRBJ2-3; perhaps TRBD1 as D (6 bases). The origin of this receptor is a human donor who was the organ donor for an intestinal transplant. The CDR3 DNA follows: TGCGCCAGCAGCCCGGACAGCCCCACAGATACGCAGTATTTT. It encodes CASSPDSPTDTQYF.